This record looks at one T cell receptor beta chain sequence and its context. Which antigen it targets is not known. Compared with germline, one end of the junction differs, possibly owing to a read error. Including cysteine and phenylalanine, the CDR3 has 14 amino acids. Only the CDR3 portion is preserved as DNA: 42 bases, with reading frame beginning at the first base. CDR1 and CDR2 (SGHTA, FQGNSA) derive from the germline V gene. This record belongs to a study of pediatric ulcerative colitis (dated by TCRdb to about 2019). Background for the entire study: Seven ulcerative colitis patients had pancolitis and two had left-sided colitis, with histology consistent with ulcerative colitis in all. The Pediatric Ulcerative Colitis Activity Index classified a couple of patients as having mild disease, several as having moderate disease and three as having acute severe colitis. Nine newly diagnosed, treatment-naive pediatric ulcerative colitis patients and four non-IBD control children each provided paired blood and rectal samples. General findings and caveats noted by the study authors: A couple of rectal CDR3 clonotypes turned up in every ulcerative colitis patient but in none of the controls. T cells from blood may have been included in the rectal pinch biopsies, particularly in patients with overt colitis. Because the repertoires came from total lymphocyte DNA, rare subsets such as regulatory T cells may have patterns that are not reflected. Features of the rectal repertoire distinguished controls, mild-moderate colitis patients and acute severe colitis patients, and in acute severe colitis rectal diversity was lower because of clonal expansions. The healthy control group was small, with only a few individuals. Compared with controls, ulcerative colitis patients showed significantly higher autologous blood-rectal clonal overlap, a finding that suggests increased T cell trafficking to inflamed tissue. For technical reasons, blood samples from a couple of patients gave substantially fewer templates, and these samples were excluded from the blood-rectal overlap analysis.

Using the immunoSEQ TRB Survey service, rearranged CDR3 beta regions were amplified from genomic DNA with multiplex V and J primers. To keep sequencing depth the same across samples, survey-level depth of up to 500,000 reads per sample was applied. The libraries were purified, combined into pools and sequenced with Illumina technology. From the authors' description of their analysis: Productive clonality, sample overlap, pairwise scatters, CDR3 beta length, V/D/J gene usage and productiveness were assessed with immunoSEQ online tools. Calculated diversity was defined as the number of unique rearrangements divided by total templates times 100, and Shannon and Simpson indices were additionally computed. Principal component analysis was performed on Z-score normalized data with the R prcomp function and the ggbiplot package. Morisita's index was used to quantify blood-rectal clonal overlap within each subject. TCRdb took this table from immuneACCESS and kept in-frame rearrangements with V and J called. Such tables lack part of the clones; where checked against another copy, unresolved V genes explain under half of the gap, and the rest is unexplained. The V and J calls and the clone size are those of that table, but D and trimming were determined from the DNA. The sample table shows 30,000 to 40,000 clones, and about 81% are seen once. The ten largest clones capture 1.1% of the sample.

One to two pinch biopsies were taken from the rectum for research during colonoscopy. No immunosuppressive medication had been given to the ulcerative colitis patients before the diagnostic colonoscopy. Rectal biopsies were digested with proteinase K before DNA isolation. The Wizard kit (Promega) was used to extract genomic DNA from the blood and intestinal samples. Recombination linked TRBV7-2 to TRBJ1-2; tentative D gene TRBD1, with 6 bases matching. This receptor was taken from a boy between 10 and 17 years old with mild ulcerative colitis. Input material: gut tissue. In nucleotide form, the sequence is TGTGCCAGCAGCCAAGATACGGGGGGCCCCGCGAAGGCCTTC. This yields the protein CASSQDTGGPAKAF. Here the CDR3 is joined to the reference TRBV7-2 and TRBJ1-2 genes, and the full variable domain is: GAGVSQSPSNKVTEKGKDVELRCDPISGHTALYWYRQSLGQGLEFLIYFQGNSAPDKSGLPSDRFSAERTGGSVSTLTIQRTQQEDSAVYLCASSQDTGGPAKAFGSGTRLTVV.